This entry describes one TCR beta chain. No antigen is known for it. V lost 7 bases, J lost 1 base, and 19 bases lay in between. Per germline, CDR1 GTSNPN and CDR2 SVGIG (reference sequence). The CDR3 runs 16 residues. This record belongs to a study of shared clonotypes between healthy human individuals. Looking at the study overall: Each donor had three CD4 naive, three CD4 memory, two CD8 naive and one CD8 memory plate.

Deep-level assay runs were performed. Profiling relied on immunoSEQ multiplex PCR, and the TCRdb table lists in-frame clones only, not all of them. The repertoire has nearly 1,000,000 clones, over 60% of them found once; the top ten carry about 1.5%. The study, taken as a whole, reports: Measured sharing among donors was expected to vary with sequencing depth.

What was sequenced was memory CD4+ T cells sorted from blood. Subset reported: CD45RA-negative fraction. The rearrangement uses TRBV30 and TRBJ2-2; D could derive from TRBD1 or TRBD2 (6 bases each). This receptor was obtained from a man between 18 and 35 years old in good health. CDR3 residues: CASRAWGALNTGELFF. The CDR3 nucleotides read TGTGCCTCGAGAGCGTGGGGGGCACTGAACACCGGGGAGCTGTTTTTT.